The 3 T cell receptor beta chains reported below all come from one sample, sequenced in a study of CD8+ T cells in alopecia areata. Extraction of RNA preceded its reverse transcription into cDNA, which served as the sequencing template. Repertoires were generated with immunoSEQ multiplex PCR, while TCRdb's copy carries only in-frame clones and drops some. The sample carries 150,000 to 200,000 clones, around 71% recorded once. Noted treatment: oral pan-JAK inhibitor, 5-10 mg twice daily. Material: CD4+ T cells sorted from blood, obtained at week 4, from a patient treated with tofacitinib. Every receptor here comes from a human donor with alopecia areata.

The CDR3 region is CASSQPRGGGVTEQYF. DNA of the CDR3: TGTGCCAGCAGCCAACCCAGAGGGGGAGGGGTTACCGAGCAGTACTTC. The chain recombines TRBV4-2 with TRBJ2-7; TRBD2 is a possible D gene (7 bases). V gave up 2 bases and J gave up 6 bases, with 20 bases separating them. The CDR3 contains 16 residues. CDR1 is LGHNA, CDR2 YNFKEQ, per germline.

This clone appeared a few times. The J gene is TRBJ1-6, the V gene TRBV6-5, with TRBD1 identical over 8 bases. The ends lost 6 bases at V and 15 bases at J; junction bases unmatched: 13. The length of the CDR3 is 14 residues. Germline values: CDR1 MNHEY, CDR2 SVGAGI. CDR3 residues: CASSLRDRTNHLHF. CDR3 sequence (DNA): TGTGCCAGCAGCCTCCGGGACAGGACGAATCACCTCCACTTT.

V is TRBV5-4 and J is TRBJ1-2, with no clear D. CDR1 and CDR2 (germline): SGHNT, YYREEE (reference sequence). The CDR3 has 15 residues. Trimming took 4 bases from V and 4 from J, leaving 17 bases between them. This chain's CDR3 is CASSLKNELSYGYTF. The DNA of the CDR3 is TGTGCCAGCAGCCTAAAAAATGAACTGAGCTATGGCTACACCTTC.